One and the same sample provided the 20 T cell receptor beta chains below, sequenced in a study of blood T cell repertoires in COVID-19. TCRdb's copy holds only in-frame clones and misses some; the assay was immunoSEQ multiplex PCR. Of some 68,000 clones in the sample, 80% to 95% were seen once. The material sequenced was peripheral blood. The receptors come from a man aged 50 to 59 with COVID-19, enrolled during active disease.

The J gene is TRBJ2-2, the V gene TRBV5-5; the match to TRBD2 covers 8 bases. V dropped 4 bases and J dropped 8; count of bases not matched to a gene: 19. Germline values: CDR1 SGHKS, CDR2 YYEKEE (reference sequence). The CDR3 covers 18 residues. This CDR3 is CASSLRTSPIPPSGELFF. For the CDR3, the DNA is TGTGCCAGCAGCCTGCGGACTAGCCCAATACCCCCTTCGGGGGAGCTGTTTTTT.

V and J are TRBV3-1 (or the pseudogene TRBV3-2) and TRBJ1-5; 7 nucleotides match TRBD1. CDR1 LGHDT and CDR2 YNNKEL come from the germline V gene (reference sequence). CDR3 length: 15 amino acids. Trimming removed 0 bases from V and 6 bases from J; junction bases left unmatched: 5. The CDR3 DNA is TGTGCCAGCAGCCAAGAGGCTGAGGGGGCTCAGCCCCAGCATTTT. This translates into CASSQEAEGAQPQHF.

V is TRBV7-8 and J is TRBJ2-2; TRBD1 matches 7 bases. The CDR3 runs 15 residues. Germline values: CDR1 SGHVS, CDR2 FQNEAQ. The V segment lost 2 bases and the J segment 5 bases; nucleotides outside the gene matches: 5. CDR3 loop: CASSLRVQGTGELFF. The CDR3 region has the DNA TGTGCCAGCAGCTTACGGGTACAGGGGACCGGGGAGCTGTTTTTT.

J is TRBJ1-1 and V is TRBV7-9, with 10 bases lining up with TRBD1. Germline loops: CDR1 SEHNR, CDR2 FQNEAQ (reference sequence). Trimming at V came to 5 bases and at J to 6 bases, leaving 9 bases not matched to a gene. The CDR3 has 15 amino acids. CDR3 sequence reads: CASSPGQGIFPEAFF. CDR3 sequence (DNA): TGTGCCAGCAGCCCGGGACAGGGGATCTTCCCTGAAGCTTTCTTT.

The rearrangement links TRBV5-4 to TRBJ2-3; 9 bases align to TRBD2. The CDR3 runs to 15 residues. Germline CDR1 reads SGHNT; CDR2 reads YYREEE (reference sequence). The J segment lost 4 bases and the V segment lost 5 bases, leaving 8 bases of the junction unmatched. CDR3 sequence: CASRAGREGSDTQYF. The DNA for the CDR3 is TGTGCCAGCAGGGCAGGGCGGGAGGGTTCAGATACGCAGTATTTT.

This clone was found a few times. The gene calls are TRBV3-1 (or the pseudogene TRBV3-2) and TRBJ1-6, with D possibly matching TRBD1 (5 bases). CDR3 length: 15 amino acids. Germline-derived CDR1 and CDR2 are LGHDT and YNNKEL (reference sequence). The V and J ends lost 1 base and 9 bases respectively, with 13 bases between them. CDR3 sequence (DNA): TGTGCCAGCAGCCAAGCCCGCCAGGGTGCTTCACCCCTCCACTTT. Protein product: CASSQARQGASPLHF.

The chain recombines TRBV11-2 with TRBJ2-7; TRBD1 matches 7 bases. V was clipped by 8 bases and J by 3 bases; unmatched bases: 7. Germline V gene sequence: CDR1 SGHAT, CDR2 FQNNGV. The CDR3 consists of 13 residues. The CDR3 here is CASGRDRDYEQYF. The CDR3 DNA sequence: TGTGCCAGCGGCCGGGACAGAGACTACGAGCAGTACTTC.

The gene calls are TRBV2 and TRBJ2-2; the D is unclear. CDR1 and CDR2 from the germline V gene are SNHLY and FYNNEI. This CDR3 is 14 amino acids long. Trimming took 4 bases from V and 1 from J, leaving 7 bases between them. This chain's CDR3 is CASSAEMNTGELFF. The CDR3 DNA reads TGTGCCAGCAGTGCGGAGATGAACACCGGGGAGCTGTTTTTT.

In this sample, this clone turned up once. The chain joins TRBV3-1 (or the pseudogene TRBV3-2) to TRBJ1-6; D not resolved. The CDR3 runs to 14 residues. V lost 4 bases, J lost 5 bases, and 9 bases lay in between. Germline CDR1 LGHDT, CDR2 YNNKEL (reference sequence). CDR3 loop: CASSLSTDNSPLHF. The CDR3 nucleotides are TGTGCCAGCAGCCTAAGCACTGATAATTCACCCCTCCACTTT.

The CDR3 region is CASSRDPGHSYNEQFF. CDR3 bases: TGCGCCAGCAGCCGCGACCCCGGACACTCCTACAATGAGCAGTTCTTC. V gene TRBV5-1 combines with J gene TRBJ2-1; D is perhaps TRBD1 (5 bases). Between the trimmed V and J ends, which lost 4 bases and 0 bases, there was a span of 14 bases. Germline-derived CDR1 and CDR2 are SGHRS and YFSETQ. This CDR3 has 16 amino acids.

This clone was found once. The rearrangement joins TRBV10-3 to TRBJ1-1, with D possibly TRBD1 on 5 matching bases. V was pared by 6 bases and J by 5 bases, with 16 bases between. CDR1 and CDR2 from the germline V gene are ENHRY and SYGVKD. There are 14 residues in the CDR3. In DNA form, the CDR3 reads TGTGCCATCAGAGGAGTGGGGGGTGGTACTGAAGCTTTCTTT. It codes for CAIRGVGGGTEAFF.

This chain uses TRBV28 with TRBJ1-2; perhaps TRBD1 as D (5 bases). Germline CDR1 reads MDHEN; CDR2 reads SYDVKM. V gave up 6 bases and J gave up 7 bases, with 12 bases separating them. CDR3 size: 12 residues. The CDR3: CASRPWGGGYTF. In nucleotides, the CDR3 is TGTGCCAGCAGACCTTGGGGGGGTGGCTACACCTTC.

This clone was seen only a few times. The chain joins TRBV4-2 to TRBJ2-3; D possibly corresponds to TRBD1 (6 bases). CDR1 LGHNA and CDR2 YNFKEQ come from the germline V gene. This CDR3 spans 15 amino acids. Trimming took 4 bases from V and 3 from J, leaving 14 bases between them. The CDR3 spells CASSRQQGKTDTQYF. CDR3 nucleotide sequence: TGTGCCAGCAGCCGACAACAGGGAAAGACAGATACGCAGTATTTT.

V is TRBV9 and J is TRBJ2-3; 8 bases match TRBD1. The germline V gene has CDR1 SGDLS and CDR2 YYNGEE. Trimming at V came to 3 bases and at J to 2 bases, leaving 8 bases not matched to a gene. CDR3 length equals 16 residues. The CDR3 DNA sequence: TGTGCCAGCAGCGCGGACAGGGAGCAAAACACAGATACGCAGTATTTT. Its translation: CASSADREQNTDTQYF.

The chain recombines TRBV14 with TRBJ1-2; 9 bases map to TRBD1. Germline V gene lookup returns CDR1 SGHDN and CDR2 FVKESK. The J segment lost 9 bases and the V segment lost 4 bases, leaving 3 bases of the junction unmatched. CDR3 size: 12 residues. CDR3 region: CASSRTGASYTF. The CDR3, as DNA: TGTGCCAGCAGCCGGACAGGGGCGAGCTACACCTTC. The entire variable domain, with the rest obtained from reference TRBV14 and TRBJ1-2, is as follows: EAGVTQFPSHSVIEKGQTVTLRCDPISGHDNLYWYRRVMGKEIKFLLHFVKESKQDESGMPNNRFLAERTGGTYSTLKVQPAELEDSGVYFCASSRTGASYTFGSGTRLTVV.

The chain recombines TRBV4-3 with TRBJ2-2; maybe TRBD2 (6 bases). The V end was cut by 0 bases, the J end by 5 bases, with 16 bases between. The V gene's germline CDR1 is LGHNA and CDR2 YSLEER. The CDR3 loop spans 17 amino acids. CDR3 in amino acids: CASSQEYTGEGTGELFF. The CDR3 DNA follows: TGCGCCAGCAGCCAAGAATATACGGGAGAGGGGACCGGGGAGCTGTTTTTT.

The chain recombines TRBV4-3 with TRBJ2-2, with unresolved D. V dropped 3 bases and J dropped 5 bases, with 13 bases sitting between them. The CDR3 totals 15 residues. CDR1 LGHNA and CDR2 YSLEER come from the germline V gene. The CDR3 region has the DNA TGCGCCAGCAGCCAGGCTGTGTCGGAGACCGGGGAGCTGTTTTTT. It codes for CASSQAVSETGELFF.

The chain is built from TRBV7-2 and TRBJ1-1; 8 bases are a match to TRBD1. The CDR3 is 16 residues long. The junction had 10 bases not matched to a gene; V was cut back by 6 bases and J by 1 base. Germline V gene data show CDR1 as SGHTA and CDR2 as FQGNSA. CDR3 DNA sequence: TGTGCCAGCAGAAGGACAGGGTTGGTGGCGAACACTGAAGCTTTCTTT. Encoded protein: CASRRTGLVANTEAFF.

CDR3 sequence (DNA): TGCGCCAGCAGCTTGGGGGTCAGGGTCGATTCACCCCTCCACTTT. Amino acid sequence: CASSLGVRVDSPLHF. The chain is built from TRBV5-1 and TRBJ1-6, with a tentative D call TRBD1 (5 bases). The germline V gene has CDR1 SGHRS and CDR2 YFSETQ. Trimming took off 0 bases at V and 8 bases at J, with 12 bases between the two ends. The CDR3 has 15 amino acids.

The chain combines TRBV7-2 with TRBJ2-2; 11 bases align to TRBD2. This CDR3 is built from 16 residues. Germline CDR1 is SGHTA and CDR2 is FQGNSA. V trimming: 4 bases; J trimming: 3 bases; junction bases outside the gene matches: 4. DNA of the CDR3: TGTGCCAGCAGCTCTGGACTAGCGGGCCACACCGGGGAGCTGTTTTTT. Translating it yields CASSSGLAGHTGELFF.